Listed here are 32 T cell receptor beta chains from one sample, sequenced in a study of T cells in Graves' hyperthyroidism and ophthalmopathy. Regions amplified from RNA transcripts were the TCR beta CDR3 regions. The HTBI set primed first-round TCR CDR3 RT-PCR. TCRdb ran MiXCR on the multiplex PCR reads and lists one entry per CDR3 protein. This sample carries 750,000 to 950,000 distinct CDR3 sequences, 35% to 40% of them seen once, and the ten largest clones take 7.5% to 9.5%. The sequenced sample was blood. The receptors were gathered from a man aged 18 to 29 with Graves' hyperthyroidism.

This clonotype has only a few counts. The chain has TRBV6-1 and TRBJ1-6, with D unclear. Trimming left V 6 bases short and J 10 bases short, with 16 bases between. CDR3 size: 14 residues. CDR1 is MNHNS and CDR2 is SASEGT in the germline V gene. The CDR3 sequence is CASSQELGTSPLHF. The CDR3 DNA reads TGTGCCAGCAGCCAAGAATTGGGCACCTCACCCCTCCACTTT.

This clonotype was observed at least ten times. V usage is TRBV15 and J usage is TRBJ2-5; TRBD1 aligns across 9 bases. Per the germline V gene, CDR1 is LNHNV and CDR2 is YYDKDF (reference sequence). Germline trimming cut 1 base from V and 5 bases from J; bases unmatched to any gene: 5. The CDR3 totals 15 residues. The CDR3 nucleotides are TGTGCCACCAGCAGAGCTCCGACAGGGGGGGAGACCCAGTACTTC. It codes for CATSRAPTGGETQYF.

This clonotype showed up many times. In nucleotides, the CDR3 is TGTGCCAGCAGCCAGGGGCCTTCTGGGGCCAACGTCCTGACTTTC. Amino acid sequence: CASSQGPSGANVLTF. The chain joins TRBV2 to TRBJ2-6, with a tentative D call TRBD1 (6 bases). Germline CDR1 SNHLY, CDR2 FYNNEI. The CDR3 has 15 residues. The germline V and J ends were trimmed by 6 bases and 1 base, with 10 bases remaining between them.

This clonotype was found a few times. The J gene is TRBJ1-4, the V gene TRBV5-1; a possible D gene is TRBD1 (5 bases). CDR1 and CDR2 from the germline V gene are SGHRS and YFSETQ. Trimming cost V 0 bases and J 8 bases, with 14 bases left between them. The CDR3 consists of 15 residues. CDR3 coding DNA: TGCGCCAGCAGCTTGGGGGCAACCCGGGGCGAAAAACTGTTTTTT. It specifies CASSLGATRGEKLFF.

This sequence joins TRBV5-5 and TRBJ2-7, with D unresolved. Germline CDR1 is SGHKS and CDR2 is YYEKEE (reference sequence). With 0 bases removed from V and 6 bases from J, the gap between germline ends came to 13 bases. The CDR3 length is 14 residues. CDR3 residues: CASSLGPQSGEQYF. CDR3 nucleotides: TGTGCCAGCAGCTTGGGACCGCAATCTGGCGAGCAGTACTTC.

As for this clonotype: Since a much larger clone is just one base distant, this may be a read error. CDR3 amino acids: CASWEGLNSPLHF. CDR3 in DNA: TGTGCCTCATGGGAGGGACTTAATTCACCCCTCCACTTT. V and J are TRBV12-3 or TRBV12-4 and TRBJ1-6; tentatively, D is TRBD1 (5 bases). The CDR3 totals 13 residues. Trimming took off 11 bases at V and 6 bases at J, with 14 bases between the two ends.

The J gene is TRBJ2-6, the V gene TRBV20-1, with D possibly being TRBD1 (6 bases). Trimming removed 5 bases from V and 0 bases from J, with 17 bases in between. Germline V gives CDR1 DFQATT, CDR2 SNEGSKA (reference sequence). CDR3 length equals 17 residues. The CDR3 nucleotides read TGCAGTGCTGATGAACCCGGGACACTCTCTGGGGCCAACGTCCTGACTTTC. Its protein product is CSADEPGTLSGANVLTF.

Many counts were recorded for this clonotype. This CDR3 is CASGETQYF. The CDR3 DNA reads as TGTGCCAGCGGGGAGACCCAGTACTTC. The chain joins TRBV2 to TRBJ2-5; D is undetermined. The germline CDR1 and CDR2 sequences are SNHLY and FYNNEI. Trimming stripped 8 bases from V and 5 bases from J, with 3 bases between. CDR3 length: 9 residues.

This clonotype was seen only a few times. The chain recombines TRBV19 with TRBJ2-3; TRBD1 might be the D (5 bases). V lost 9 bases, J lost 2 bases, and 12 bases lay in between. CDR1 is LNHDA and CDR2 is SQIVND in the germline V gene (reference sequence). The CDR3 is made up of 13 amino acids. The CDR3 sequence: CASETENTDTQYF. The DNA for the CDR3 is TGTGCCAGCGAGACAGAGAACACAGATACGCAGTATTTT.

This clonotype was seen more than once but under ten times. The chain joins TRBV6-4 to TRBJ1-3; 7 bases line up with TRBD1. CDR1 is MRHNA, CDR2 SNTAGT, per germline. Trimming took 0 bases from V and 4 from J; bases not matched to a gene: 0. This CDR3 contains 14 residues. This CDR3 is CASSDSDRGNTIYF. DNA of the CDR3: TGTGCCAGCAGTGACTCGGACAGGGGAAACACCATATATTTT.

V usage is TRBV5-6 and J usage is TRBJ1-4; a possible D gene is TRBD1 (5 bases). Trimming pared 0 bases from V and 3 bases from J, leaving 9 bases between. Germline values: CDR1 SGHDT, CDR2 YYEEEE. The CDR3 runs to 15 residues. In DNA form, the CDR3 reads TGTGCCAGCAGCTTGGGGAGGGACCCTAATGAAAAACTGTTTTTT. It yields the protein CASSLGRDPNEKLFF. Looking up the rest from reference TRBV5-6 and TRBJ1-4 gives the full variable domain: DAGVTQSPTHLIKTRGQQVTLRCSPKSGHDTVSWYQQALGQGPQFIFQYYEEEERQRGNFPDRFSGHQFPNYSSELNVNALLLGDSALYLCASSLGRDPNEKLFFGSGTQLSVL.

V and J are TRBV7-8 and TRBJ2-5, with 9 bases fitting TRBD1. This CDR3 is built from 15 residues. With V trimmed by 4 bases and J by 4 bases, 7 bases remained unmatched. Looked up from germline, CDR1 is SGHVS and CDR2 is FQNEAQ. CDR3 amino acids: CASSSGRDRAETQYF. CDR3 coding DNA: TGTGCCAGCAGCTCAGGGCGGGACAGGGCAGAGACCCAGTACTTC.

V gene TRBV2 combines with J gene TRBJ1-2; no reliable D call. Germline CDR1 SNHLY, CDR2 FYNNEI. CDR3 size: 13 residues. V lost 2 bases, J lost 2 bases, and 6 bases lay in between. CDR3 loop: CASSEQQNYGYTF. The DNA of the CDR3 is TGTGCCAGCAGTGAACAGCAAAACTATGGCTACACCTTC.

The chain joins TRBV7-9 to TRBJ2-7; TRBD1 agrees at 11 bases. CDR1 is SEHNR and CDR2 is FQNEAQ in the germline V gene (reference sequence). The CDR3 consists of 15 residues. The ends lost 5 bases at V and 7 bases at J; junction bases unmatched: 10. The CDR3 nucleotides read TGTGCCAGCAGCATGGGACAGGGGGACACCGGGGAGCAGTACTTC. It codes for CASSMGQGDTGEQYF.

V and J are TRBV2 and TRBJ1-1; a weak D match, TRBD1 (5 bases). Trimming pared 6 bases from V and 10 bases from J, leaving 21 bases between. CDR1 SNHLY and CDR2 FYNNEI come from the germline V gene. The CDR3 consists of 14 residues. The CDR3 nucleotides read TGTGCCAGCAGCCAGAATATGGGCGGGGCTGGAGCTTTCTTT. Protein product: CASSQNMGGAGAFF.

This clonotype was observed a handful of times. The rearrangement links TRBV12-3 or TRBV12-4 to TRBJ1-3, with 8 nucleotides matching TRBD1. The V and J ends lost 5 bases and 2 bases, in that order; junction bases with no gene match: 14. The CDR3 totals 18 residues. CDR3 region: CASSLRRTGTLPGNTIYF. For the CDR3, the DNA is TGTGCCAGCAGTCTCCGACGGACAGGGACGCTTCCTGGAAACACCATATATTTT.

This clonotype was picked up many times. The chain joins TRBV7-9 to TRBJ2-2; D uncertain. CDR3 length equals 14 residues. The ends were cut back, 6 bases at V and 0 bases at J, with 8 bases in the middle. CDR1 and CDR2 (germline): SEHNR, FQNEAQ (reference sequence). This CDR3 reads CASRRSANTGELFF. CDR3 nucleotides: TGTGCCAGCAGACGGTCCGCGAACACCGGGGAGCTGTTTTTT.

The sample holds a few counts of this clonotype. This chain links TRBV12-3 or TRBV12-4 with TRBJ2-5; D is perhaps TRBD2 (6 bases). The ends were cut back, 7 bases at V and 5 bases at J, with 11 bases in the middle. This CDR3 contains 12 residues. The CDR3 DNA reads TGTGCCAGCACGGAGGGGTTCGAGACCCAGTACTTC. This gives the protein CASTEGFETQYF.

This clonotype was seen at least ten times. The chain carries TRBV29-1 and TRBJ2-7, with 13 positions matching TRBD2. Germline V gene sequence: CDR1 SQVTM, CDR2 ANQGSEA. Losses at the gene ends were 6 bases for V and 10 bases for J; bases not matched to a gene: 9. CDR3 size: 13 residues. As DNA, the CDR3 is TGCAGCGTCAGCGGGACTAGCGGGACGATTCAGTACTTC. This gives the protein CSVSGTSGTIQYF.

This clonotype was recorded many times. The chain recombines TRBV5-1 with TRBJ1-2; D uncertain. This CDR3 is 14 amino acids long. Per the germline V gene, CDR1 is SGHRS and CDR2 is YFSETQ. V lost 3 bases and J 5 bases, leaving 14 bases between the germline ends. The CDR3 DNA is TGCGCCAGCAGCTGGGAGCTAAGCCAATATGGCTACACCTTC. Its translation is CASSWELSQYGYTF.

This chain links TRBV2 with TRBJ2-7, with a tentative D call TRBD2 (6 bases). V was clipped by 4 bases and J by 7 bases, with 14 bases between them. Germline assignment: CDR1 SNHLY and CDR2 FYNNEI. This CDR3 is 13 amino acids long. The CDR3, as DNA: TGTGCCAGCAGTGTCGGAAGCGGGCTTGAGCAGTACTTC. It translates to CASSVGSGLEQYF. The full variable domain, with the rest looked up from reference TRBV2 and TRBJ2-7, is EPEVTQTPSHQVTQMGQEVILRCVPISNHLYFYWYRQILGQKVEFLVSFYNNEISEKSEIFDDQFSVERPDGSNFTLKIRSTKLEDSAMYFCASSVGSGLEQYFGPGTRLTVT.

The chain employs TRBV12-3 or TRBV12-4 and TRBJ2-5, with 7 bases aligning to TRBD2. V dropped 4 bases and J dropped 5; count of bases not matched to a gene: 10. The CDR3 sequence is 15 residues long. In DNA, the CDR3 is TGTGCCAGCAGTTACTTTTCTGGGGGAGGGGAGACCCAGTACTTC. Translating gives CASSYFSGGGETQYF.

The V call is TRBV7-2, the J call TRBJ2-7; 10 bases fit TRBD2. The ends lost 5 bases at V and 3 bases at J; junction bases unmatched: 4. Germline CDR1 and CDR2: SGHTA and FQGNSA. The length of the CDR3 is 14 residues. The CDR3 nucleotides read TGTGCCAGCAGCGGTAGCGGGGGGATCTACGAGCAGTACTTC. Its translation: CASSGSGGIYEQYF.

This clonotype was found a few times. This chain links TRBV7-3 with TRBJ1-1; D ambiguous. V lost 3 bases to trimming and J lost 0 bases, with 8 bases between them. The CDR3 has 14 amino acids. Germline CDR1 and CDR2: SGHTA and FQGTGA. CDR3 loop: CASSFLAMNTEAFF. DNA of the CDR3: TGTGCCAGCAGCTTCCTCGCCATGAACACTGAAGCTTTCTTT.

Worth noting for this clonotype: The CDR3 does not end in the conserved phenylalanine or tryptophan, so this is likely a read error. V usage is TRBV6-6 and J usage is TRBJ1-1; D is possibly TRBD1 (5 bases). The germline V gene encodes CDR1 MNHNY and CDR2 SVGAGI (reference sequence). V was trimmed by 8 bases and J by 1 base, leaving 11 bases between them. The CDR3 spans 13 residues. Here the CDR3 reads CASARQRNTEAFS. The CDR3, as DNA: TGTGCCAGCGCCAGACAGCGGAACACTGAAGCTTTCTCT.

V is TRBV7-2 and J is TRBJ2-7; 10 bases are a match to TRBD1. The CDR3 extends over 15 amino acids. The V gene end was trimmed by 2 bases and the J gene end by 5 bases; junction bases not matched to a gene: 6. Germline V gene data show CDR1 as SGHTA and CDR2 as FQGNSA. CDR3 protein: CASSLFQTGGDEQYF. The DNA of the CDR3 is TGTGCCAGCAGCTTATTTCAGACAGGGGGCGACGAGCAGTACTTC.

This clonotype was seen repeatedly, ten times or more. The gene calls are TRBV20-1 and TRBJ1-2; tentatively, D is TRBD1 (5 bases). This CDR3 contains 10 residues. V gave up 5 bases and J gave up 6 bases, with 7 bases separating them. In germline, CDR1 is DFQATT, CDR2 SNEGSKA (reference sequence). The CDR3 nucleotides are TGCAGTGCTTGGGACGATGGCTACACCTTC. It yields the protein CSAWDDGYTF.

V gene TRBV5-6 combines with J gene TRBJ1-1; no clear D gene. This CDR3 spans 12 amino acids. V lost 2 bases, J lost 10 bases, and 12 bases lay in between. Germline V gene lookup returns CDR1 SGHDT and CDR2 YYEEEE. This CDR3 reads CASSFSRARAFF. The CDR3 DNA sequence: TGTGCCAGCAGCTTTTCTAGGGCACGAGCTTTCTTT.

Details on this clonotype: A read error may account for a junction end that differs from germline. CDR3 protein: CASTLRGERLFF. The CDR3 region has the DNA TGTGCCAGCACCCTAAGGGGGGAAAGACTGTTTTTT. The chain recombines TRBV6-5 with TRBJ1-4; D perhaps matches TRBD1 (6 bases). Germline-derived CDR1 and CDR2 are MNHEY and SVGAGI. The CDR3 extends over 12 amino acids.

V usage is TRBV7-9 and J usage is TRBJ1-6, with D perhaps matching TRBD1 (6 bases). The germline gives CDR1 SEHNR, CDR2 FQNEAQ (reference sequence). With 6 bases removed from V and 7 bases from J, the gap between germline ends came to 19 bases. CDR3 length: 16 residues. CDR3 DNA sequence: TGTGCCAGCAGTGCACCCGGGGGCCGCGTGAATTCACCCCTCCACTTT. It codes for CASSAPGGRVNSPLHF.

The chain is built from TRBV25-1 and TRBJ2-6, with a tentative D call TRBD2 (5 bases). From germline, CDR1 is MGHDK and CDR2 SYGVNS. V lost 5 bases and J lost 3, with 11 bases in between. The length of the CDR3 is 15 residues. CDR3 region: CASSPTRGGANVLTF. The CDR3 nucleotides are TGTGCCAGCAGTCCGACCCGGGGTGGGGCCAACGTCCTGACTTTC.

For this clonotype: At one end, the junction sequence differs from germline, possibly due to a read error. The chain couples TRBV7-9 to TRBJ1-1; D remains unclear. CDR1 and CDR2 (germline): SEHNR, FQNEAQ (reference sequence). This CDR3 comprises 13 residues. CDR3 bases: TGTGCCAGCAGTGTAGGGTCAAACACTGGAGCTTTCTTT. Protein: CASSVGSNTGAFF.